This passage covers 31 T cell receptor beta chains from one sample sequenced in a study of metastatic and nonmetastatic thyroid tumors. There were no patients who had received any treatment before thyroid surgery. With MiXCR, TCRdb reprocessed the PCR reads. Altogether approximately 2,900 clones are present, 35% to 45% being singletons, with the ten largest covering about 20%. Sequencing was performed on tumor tissue. Receptors were obtained from a female donor with papillary thyroid cancer or a benign thyroid nodule (not recorded which). Some clones in this sample may be carry-over from other donors' samples.

This clone was counted once. The junction differs from germline at one of its ends, possibly a read error. Other DNA variants within this sample encode the same CDR3. This chain uses TRBV7-2 with TRBJ1-1, with 8 bases fitting TRBD1. CDR1 and CDR2 from the germline V gene are SGHTA and FQGNSA. This CDR3 has 13 residues. CDR3 DNA: TGTGCCAGCAGCCCCGACAGGGGATCTGAAGCCTTCTTT. It codes for CASSPDRGSEAFF.

The chain recombines TRBV12-3 or TRBV12-4 with TRBJ1-2, with 9 bases fitting TRBD1. This CDR3 contains 13 residues. J was trimmed by 5 bases and V by 5 bases; bases with no gene match: 3. Here the CDR3 DNA reads TGTGCCAGCAGTGCCGGGACAGGGTATGGCTACACCTTC. Protein sequence: CASSAGTGYGYTF.

The V and J genes are TRBV20-1 and TRBJ2-3, with 7 positions matching TRBD1. Germline CDR1 is DFQATT and CDR2 is SNEGSKA (reference sequence). V gave up 2 bases and J gave up 1 base; unmatched junction bases: 9. This CDR3 is built from 16 residues. The CDR3 loop is CSARTKGQGGTDTQYF. The CDR3 coding sequence is TGCAGTGCTAGAACCAAGGGGCAGGGGGGCACAGATACGCAGTATTTT.

This clone has only a few counts. The chain is built from TRBV28 and TRBJ2-5, with D unresolved. Germline V gives CDR1 MDHEN, CDR2 SYDVKM. V lost 8 bases and J 5 bases, leaving 15 bases between the germline ends. The CDR3 is 13 residues long. CDR3 nucleotides: TGTGCCAGCGCGCTTAGTTTCGGGGAGACCCAGTACTTC. The encoded protein is CASALSFGETQYF.

The genes are TRBV3-1 and TRBJ2-7; possibly TRBD1 or TRBD2 for D (5 bases each). The CDR3 is 15 amino acids. The ends were cut back, 3 bases at V and 7 bases at J, with 19 bases in the middle. Germline assignment: CDR1 LGHDT and CDR2 YNNKEL (reference sequence). As DNA, the CDR3 is TGTGCCAGCAGCCACACCGGGACCCCCGGGGCTGAGCAGTACTTC. It codes for CASSHTGTPGAEQYF.

The count of this clone is one. This chain links TRBV20-1 with TRBJ2-1, with 10 bases that match TRBD2. The germline CDR1 and CDR2 sequences are DFQATT and SNEGSKA (reference sequence). The CDR3 contains 14 residues. V lost 5 bases and J lost 6; bases outside the gene matches: 7. The DNA for the CDR3 is TGCAGTGCTGGGGGGCTAGCGGGAGTCAATGAGCAGTTCTTC. This gives the protein CSAGGLAGVNEQFF.

The genes are TRBV3-1 and TRBJ1-6; TRBD1 matches at 7 bases. CDR1 and CDR2 from the germline V gene are LGHDT and YNNKEL (reference sequence). The CDR3 extends over 14 amino acids. The V gene end was trimmed by 3 bases and the J gene end by 5 bases; junction bases not matched to a gene: 1. The CDR3 region is CASSQGQNNSPLHF. CDR3 bases: TGTGCCAGCAGCCAGGGACAGAATAATTCACCCCTCCACTTT.

This clone was seen more than once but under ten times. This sequence joins TRBV15 and TRBJ1-2, with D uncertain. V lost 9 bases, J lost 4 bases, and 12 bases lay in between. Germline CDR1 and CDR2: LNHNV and YYDKDF (reference sequence). The CDR3 sequence is 12 residues long. CDR3 DNA: TGTGCCACTGGCGGGGAGTTCTATGGCTACACCTTC. Translated, it gives CATGGEFYGYTF. Using reference TRBV15 and TRBJ1-2 for the parts outside the CDR3, the full variable domain is DAMVIQNPRYQVTQFGKPVTLSCSQTLNHNVMYWYQQKSSQAPKLLFHYYDKDFNNEADTPDNFQSRRPNTSFCFLDIRSPGLGDTAMYLCATGGEFYGYTFGSGTRLTVV.

The gene calls are TRBV20-1 and TRBJ2-5; 8 nucleotides line up with TRBD2. The last part of the DNA fits TRBJ2-1 better; the J call may be wrong. The CDR3 sequence is 14 residues long. The germline V gene has CDR1 DFQATT and CDR2 SNEGSKA (reference sequence). CDR3 in amino acids: CSAKSGRGGNEQFF. The CDR3 region has the DNA TGCAGTGCTAAGAGCGGGAGAGGGGGCAATGAGCAGTTCTTC.

The V and J genes are TRBV7-8 and TRBJ2-7; 9 bases line up with TRBD1. V was pared by 5 bases and J by 2 bases, with 7 bases of the junction left unmatched. Germline CDR1 and CDR2: SGHVS and FQNEAQ. The CDR3 has 15 amino acids. CDR3 region: CASSTSGQGPYEQYF. The CDR3 DNA follows: TGTGCCAGCAGCACCTCGGGACAGGGACCCTACGAGCAGTACTTC.

This sequence joins TRBV11-2 and TRBJ2-1; the D gene could be TRBD1 or TRBD2 (5 bases each). Trimming removed 5 bases from V and 3 bases from J, with 17 bases in between. The CDR3 is 16 residues long. Germline CDR1 SGHAT, CDR2 FQNNGV. Here the CDR3 DNA reads TGTGCCAGCAGCCCGATCCCCGGGGCCCACTACAATGAGCAGTTCTTC. Protein product: CASSPIPGAHYNEQFF.

This clone turned up a few times. CDR3 region: CATPREVEAFF. CDR3 nucleotide sequence: TGTGCCACCCCCCGGGAGGTCGAAGCTTTCTTT. The J gene is TRBJ1-1, the V gene TRBV24-1; no clear D gene. The length of the CDR3 is 11 residues. The V end was cut by 9 bases, the J end by 8 bases, with 12 bases between. Per germline, CDR1 KGHDR and CDR2 SFDVKD.

This clone was found a few times. The chain is built from TRBV6-1 and TRBJ1-6; TRBD1 might be the D (6 bases). The CDR3 extends over 16 amino acids. Germline V gives CDR1 MNHNS, CDR2 SASEGT. The ends were cut back, 6 bases at V and 8 bases at J, with 20 bases in the middle. The CDR3 bases are TGTGCCAGCAGAAGAAGACAGGCCGGGGCGGATTCACCCCTCCACTTT. Translating gives CASRRRQAGADSPLHF.

By sample share, this clone is large. V and J are TRBV24-1 and TRBJ2-7; 8 bases align to TRBD1. CDR3 length: 14 residues. From germline, CDR1 is KGHDR and CDR2 SFDVKD. The J segment lost 5 bases and the V segment lost 3 bases, leaving 5 bases of the junction unmatched. CDR3: CATSDPGQAHEQYF. As DNA, the CDR3 is TGTGCCACCAGTGATCCGGGACAGGCCCACGAGCAGTACTTC.

This clone was detected once. The chain links TRBV30 to TRBJ2-7, with TRBD2 matching over 16 bases. Trimming at V came to 2 bases and at J to 8 bases, leaving 9 bases not matched to a gene. This CDR3 contains 16 residues. The germline V gene encodes CDR1 GTSNPN and CDR2 SVGIG (reference sequence). This CDR3 reads CAWSLLGTSGRVKQYF. In DNA, the CDR3 is TGTGCCTGGAGTTTACTAGGGACTAGCGGGAGGGTGAAGCAGTACTTC. Looking up the rest from reference TRBV30 and TRBJ2-7 gives the full variable domain: SQTIHQWPATLVQPVGSPLSLECTVEGTSNPNLYWYRQAAGRGLQLLFYSVGIGQISSEVPQNLSASRPQDRQFILSSKKLLLSDSGFYLCAWSLLGTSGRVKQYFGPGTRLTVT.

There are a few counts of this clone. The rearrangement joins TRBV6-5 to TRBJ2-1; tentatively, D is TRBD2 (5 bases). The CDR3 has 18 amino acids. Trimming removed 8 bases at V and 1 base at J, with 24 bases between. Germline V gene lookup returns CDR1 MNHEY and CDR2 SVGAGI. CDR3 loop: CASQAGPTPKKSYNEQFF. In DNA, the CDR3 is TGTGCCAGCCAGGCGGGCCCGACTCCAAAGAAATCCTACAATGAGCAGTTCTTC.

V gene TRBV20-1 combines with J gene TRBJ2-7; TRBD2 aligns across 8 bases. The CDR3 consists of 19 residues. J lost 5 bases, V lost 1 base, and 22 bases had no gene match. Germline values: CDR1 DFQATT, CDR2 SNEGSKA (reference sequence). The CDR3 DNA sequence: TGCAGTGCTAGAGGGTGGGCGGGAGGCCTCTCGGCCCGCGTGGACGAGCAGTACTTC. Its protein is CSARGWAGGLSARVDEQYF.

The chain couples TRBV6-2 or TRBV6-3 to TRBJ2-7, with 7 bases matching TRBD1. Germline V gene data show CDR1 as MNHEY and CDR2 as SVGEGT. The trim removed 4 bases at V and 3 bases at J, leaving 12 bases unmatched. CDR3 size: 16 residues. CDR3 protein: CASSSSETGHFYEQYF. CDR3 in DNA: TGTGCCAGCAGTTCTTCCGAGACAGGGCATTTCTACGAGCAGTACTTC.

The chain links TRBV20-1 to TRBJ2-7; D is unclear. Per the germline V gene, CDR1 is DFQATT and CDR2 is SNEGSKA (reference sequence). The V and J ends lost 3 bases and 3 bases respectively, with 9 bases between them. This CDR3 spans 12 amino acids. CDR3 in amino acids: CSARFQIYEQYF. The CDR3 region has the DNA TGCAGTGCTAGGTTTCAGATCTACGAGCAGTACTTC.

The gene calls are TRBV18 and TRBJ2-2; weak D call: TRBD1 (5 bases). V was trimmed by 0 bases and J by 4 bases, leaving 9 bases between them. The germline CDR1 and CDR2 sequences are KGHSH and LQKENI. This CDR3 is built from 15 residues. This CDR3 reads CASSPPQGSTGELFF. The CDR3 DNA is TGTGCCAGCTCACCACCGCAGGGCAGCACCGGGGAGCTGTTTTTT.

The rearrangement joins TRBV15 to TRBJ2-6, with 10 bases matching TRBD1. Per the germline V gene, CDR1 is LNHNV and CDR2 is YYDKDF (reference sequence). J lost 1 base, V lost 5 bases, and 17 bases had no gene match. The CDR3 extends over 21 amino acids. The CDR3 protein is CATSLKGWPGQGVSGANVLTF. The CDR3 nucleotides read TGTGCCACCAGCCTAAAAGGTTGGCCAGGACAGGGGGTATCTGGGGCCAACGTCCTGACTTTC.

The J gene is TRBJ2-1, the V gene TRBV19, with unresolved D. V dropped 7 bases and J dropped 4 bases, with 8 bases sitting between them. CDR3 length equals 12 residues. CDR1 is LNHDA, CDR2 SQIVND, per germline (reference sequence). The CDR3 coding sequence is TGTGCCAGTAATAAGGGATACAATGAGCAGTTCTTC. This codes for CASNKGYNEQFF.

This chain joins TRBV30 and TRBJ1-1, with 7 positions matching TRBD1. The CDR3 runs to 12 residues. Germline trimming cut 3 bases from V and 4 bases from J; bases unmatched to any gene: 2. CDR1 and CDR2 from the germline V gene are GTSNPN and SVGIG (reference sequence). The CDR3 spells CAWRQGITEAFF. CDR3 coding DNA: TGTGCCTGGAGACAGGGGATCACTGAAGCTTTCTTT.

On this clone itself: At one end, the junction sequence differs from germline, possibly due to a read error. This chain joins TRBV6-5 and TRBJ1-6; D might be TRBD1 (6 bases). The CDR3 extends over 15 amino acids. Germline values: CDR1 MNHEY, CDR2 SVGAGI. The CDR3: CASSYYGGHNSPLHF. DNA for the CDR3: TGTGCCAGCAGTTACTATGGGGGCCATAATTCACCTCTCCACTTT.

In its sample, this clone was seen a few times. The J gene is TRBJ2-7, the V gene TRBV19; TRBD2 is a possible D gene (6 bases). The CDR3 loop spans 14 amino acids. V gave up 6 bases and J gave up 2 bases, with 14 bases separating them. CDR1 is LNHDA, CDR2 SQIVND, per germline (reference sequence). CDR3 sequence reads: CASSRDSNPYEQYF. The CDR3 DNA reads as TGTGCCAGTAGCCGGGACTCCAACCCCTACGAGCAGTACTTC.

This chain uses TRBV2 with TRBJ2-1, with TRBD1 identical over 7 bases. V shed 6 bases, J shed 7 bases, and the junction held 15 bases outside the gene matches. The germline gives CDR1 SNHLY, CDR2 FYNNEI. The CDR3 loop spans 16 amino acids. The CDR3 nucleotides are TGTGCCAGCAGAGACTTGGACAGGCCAGGCTCTAATGAGCAGTTCTTC. Amino acids: CASRDLDRPGSNEQFF.

This clone occurred many times. The chain has TRBV28 and TRBJ2-3; D unresolved. The CDR3 length is 16 residues. Germline V lookup: CDR1 MDHEN, CDR2 SYDVKM. V lost 5 bases, J lost 1 base, and 16 bases lay in between. Written as DNA, the CDR3 is TGTGCCAGCAGTCCCCCCCCCCAGCGTGGCACAGATACGCAGTATTTT. Amino acid sequence: CASSPPPQRGTDTQYF.

In this sample, this clone turned up a few times. The V and J genes are TRBV2 and TRBJ1-2; 7 nucleotides line up with TRBD1. The germline CDR1 and CDR2 sequences are SNHLY and FYNNEI. This CDR3 is built from 13 residues. With 8 bases clipped from V and 9 bases from J, the junction kept 12 bases outside the gene matches. The CDR3 DNA is TGTGCCAGCCATCCCGACAGGGAGCTTAGCTACACCTTC. As protein: CASHPDRELSYTF.

Turning to this clone: A read error may account for a junction end that differs from germline. This rearrangement joins TRBV6-2 or TRBV6-3 to TRBJ2-2; tentative D call: TRBD1 (6 bases). Germline V gene lookup returns CDR1 MNHEY and CDR2 SVGEGT. The CDR3 consists of 15 residues. The CDR3 spells CASSPGQRITGELFF. The DNA of the CDR3 is TGTGCGAGCAGTCCAGGACAGCGCATCACCGGGGAGCTGTTTTTT.

The chain employs TRBV12-3 or TRBV12-4 and TRBJ2-7; D uncertain. CDR3 length: 11 amino acids. V was clipped by 6 bases and J by 7 bases, with 10 bases between them. CDR3 region: CASSLTAEQYF. The CDR3, as DNA: TGTGCCAGCAGCCTCACGGCGGAGCAGTACTTC.

This clone was seen more than once but under ten times. The CDR3 protein is CASSEGVGRGNEKLFF. The DNA of the CDR3 is TGTGCCAGCAGTGAAGGGGTGGGGAGGGGGAATGAAAAACTGTTTTTT. This sequence joins TRBV6-1 and TRBJ1-4, with D possibly being TRBD1 (6 bases). The CDR3 is 16 residues long. Per germline, CDR1 MNHNS and CDR2 SASEGT. Trimming cost V 1 base and J 5 bases, with 14 bases left between them.